The present T cell receptor beta chain was sequenced within a study of T cell clonotyping in hematopoietic cell transplantation. Study as a whole: Cytoreduction preceded collection of pretransplant recipient samples.

Time point noted: recipient sample about 28 days before transplant, after cytoreduction. The CDR3 has 15 amino acids. CDR1 LNHDA and CDR2 SQIVND come from the germline V gene (reference sequence). Trimming left V 3 bases short and J 4 bases short, with 15 bases between. TCRdb's copy holds only in-frame clones and misses some; the assay was immunoSEQ multiplex PCR. Of about 6,900 clones listed, 95% to 97% are singletons. The input for sequencing was peripheral blood mononuclear cells, taken before stem cell transplant. The TCR sequence derives from a man between 65 and 85 years old with acute myeloid leukemia. Some clones in this sample may be carry-over from other donors' samples. This rearrangement joins TRBV19 to TRBJ1-1; D unresolved. In nucleotides, the CDR3 is TGTGCCAGTAGTATGGTTATTAAGGGAGGCACTGAAGCTTTCTTT. Translating it yields CASSMVIKGGTEAFF. The whole variable domain, remainder taken from reference TRBV19 and TRBJ1-1, is DGGITQSPKYLFRKEGQNVTLSCEQNLNHDAMYWYRQDPGQGLRLIYYSQIVNDFQKGDIAEGYSVSREKKESFPLTVTSAQKNPTAFYLCASSMVIKGGTEAFFGQGTRLTVV.